Described below is a single T cell receptor beta chain sequence and its context. What it recognizes is unknown. This record belongs to a study of T cells expressing NK-cell markers. Study outcomes and limitations: Over 5 donors had dominant NKG2C+ clonotypes that comprised roughly 1.0-8% of their CD8+ T cells. The CD3+CD56-NKG2C+ fraction was also led by these clonotypes in a few donors.

TCRdb derives one entry per CDR3 protein from the 5' RACE reads, leaving out DNA. This listing includes more than 250,000 distinct CDR3 sequences. The CDR3 contains 15 residues. Per the germline V gene, CDR1 is DFQATT and CDR2 is SNEGSKA (reference sequence). The source material was blood T cells: a sorted CD56 or NKG2C T cell subset, CD4+ or CD8+ T cells, or bulk PBMC T cells (not recorded which). The chain employs TRBV20-1 and TRBJ2-5; checking the TCRdb D call of TRBD2 is not possible without DNA. The sequence was obtained from a man aged 18 to 35 in good health. CDR3 sequence: CSAREASGRGETQYF.